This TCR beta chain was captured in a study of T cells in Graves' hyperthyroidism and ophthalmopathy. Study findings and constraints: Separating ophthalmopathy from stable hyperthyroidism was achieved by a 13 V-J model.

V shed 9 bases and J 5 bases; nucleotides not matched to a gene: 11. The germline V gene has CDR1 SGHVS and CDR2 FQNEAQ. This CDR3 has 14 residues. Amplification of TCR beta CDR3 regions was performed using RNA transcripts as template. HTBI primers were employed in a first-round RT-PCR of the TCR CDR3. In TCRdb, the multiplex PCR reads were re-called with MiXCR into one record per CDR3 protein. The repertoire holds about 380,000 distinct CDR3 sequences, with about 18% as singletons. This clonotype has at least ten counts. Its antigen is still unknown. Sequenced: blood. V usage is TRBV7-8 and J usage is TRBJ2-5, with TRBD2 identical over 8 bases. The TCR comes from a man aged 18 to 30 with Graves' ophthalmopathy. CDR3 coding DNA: TGTGCCAGTCAAGCCCCAGCGGGGGTTGAGACCCAGTACTTC. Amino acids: CASQAPAGVETQYF.